This TCR beta chain was documented in a study of cytomegalovirus exposure and HLA in healthy donors. On this clone itself: The antigen is unknown.

Vbeta (60) and Jbeta (13) primers were used in the PCR. Data came from immunoSEQ multiplex PCR; TCRdb stores just in-frame clones and leaves some out. The profile shows around 150,000 clones, roughly 74% of them singletons. Regarding the study as a whole: One variant, a missense change in DCLRE1C, was linked in a later analysis to TCR beta V- and J-gene trimming. Most TCR beta V segments were productive about 87% or about 30% of the time in an earlier analysis.

The germline V gene encodes CDR1 MNHEY and CDR2 SMNVEV (reference sequence). With V trimmed by 6 bases and J by 6 bases, 8 bases remained unmatched. This CDR3 is 14 amino acids long. The TCR was taken from a young man in good health and CMV-seropositive. The sample consisted of PBMCs. The chain links TRBV27 to TRBJ2-7; 10 bases align to TRBD2. The CDR3 region has the DNA TGTGCCAGCAGATTTCTAGCGGGAGTGGGCGAGCAGTACTTC. The encoded protein is CASRFLAGVGEQYF.